Below, 27 T cell receptor beta chains from the same sample are listed, as sequenced in a study of shared clonotypes between healthy human individuals (TCRdb year 2020). Library method: the immunoSEQ multiplex PCR assay. The clones in this table, taken by TCRdb from immuneACCESS, are in-frame only. Not every clone is retained; where verified, under half of the shortfall comes from an unresolved V gene, and the cause of the rest is unknown. The sample contains some 2.4 million clones, 90% to 95% of them found a single time. About 0.38% of the sample rests with the top ten. Sequences were obtained from naive CD4+ T cells from PBMCs. Reading the label with the study, this specimen's cell subset or site is: CD45RA+ positively selected. These receptors came from a man younger than 30 in good health. Some clones in this sample may be carry-over from other donors' samples.

The V gene is TRBV5-6, the J gene TRBJ1-4; the D is unclear. This CDR3 is built from 18 residues. Trimming pared 2 bases from V and 8 bases from J, leaving 25 bases between. Germline V gene lookup returns CDR1 SGHDT and CDR2 YYEEEE. Here the CDR3 reads CASSFNPVGSPVREKLFF. The CDR3 DNA reads as TGTGCCAGCAGCTTCAATCCAGTCGGGTCTCCGGTTAGGGAAAAACTGTTTTTT.

The chain carries TRBV29-1 and TRBJ1-2; tentative D call: TRBD1 (5 bases). Germline lookup yields CDR1 SQVTM and CDR2 ANQGSEA. Trimming took off 6 bases at V and 6 bases at J, with 8 bases between the two ends. CDR3 length: 10 residues. CDR3 bases: TGCAGCGTGCGACAGAATGGCTACACCTTC. It is translated as CSVRQNGYTF.

CDR3 bases: TGTGCCAGCAGCAGGGGGAATTACTACGAGCAGTACTTC. This encodes CASSRGNYYEQYF. The rearrangement links TRBV25-1 to TRBJ2-7; the match to TRBD1 covers 7 bases. The ends lost 6 bases at V and 3 bases at J; junction bases unmatched: 5. The CDR3 is 13 amino acids. Germline CDR1 is MGHDK and CDR2 is SYGVNS.

This chain links TRBV11-2 with TRBJ1-1, with no clear D. The germline V and J ends were trimmed by 5 bases and 1 base, with 17 bases remaining between them. The CDR3 is made up of 16 amino acids. CDR1 and CDR2 from the germline V gene are SGHAT and FQNNGV. The CDR3 bases are TGTGCCAGCAGCCGGACGCTGACACGGACGAACACTGAAGCTTTCTTT. Translated, it gives CASSRTLTRTNTEAFF.

This chain uses TRBV11-1 with TRBJ2-2; D unresolved. The CDR3 is made up of 13 amino acids. The germline V gene encodes CDR1 SGHAT and CDR2 FQDESV (reference sequence). Trimming shortened V by 4 bases and J by 6 bases, and 9 bases separated the two germline ends. The CDR3 reads CASSSGSAGELFF. The DNA of the CDR3 is TGTGCCAGCAGCTCCGGCTCGGCCGGGGAGCTGTTTTTT.

The chain carries TRBV5-1 and TRBJ2-7, with D uncertain. With 0 bases removed from V and 6 bases from J, the gap between germline ends came to 7 bases. The CDR3 totals 12 residues. Germline CDR1 is SGHRS and CDR2 is YFSETQ. The CDR3 spells CASSLAESEQYF. CDR3 in DNA: TGCGCCAGCAGCTTGGCCGAGAGCGAGCAGTACTTC.

The chain uses TRBV7-8 and TRBJ2-7, with 11 bases that match TRBD2. The length of the CDR3 is 15 residues. CDR1 SGHVS and CDR2 FQNEAQ come from the germline V gene. With V trimmed by 3 bases and J by 3 bases, 4 bases remained unmatched. The CDR3 here is CASSLGTSGYYEQYF. The CDR3 bases are TGTGCCAGCAGCTTGGGGACTAGCGGATACTACGAGCAGTACTTC.

The gene calls are TRBV5-4 and TRBJ2-7; D is possibly TRBD2 (5 bases). Germline V gene sequence: CDR1 SGHNT, CDR2 YYREEE (reference sequence). This CDR3 has 15 residues. The V gene lost 2 bases and the J gene lost 2 bases, with 14 bases spanning the gap. CDR3 sequence reads: CASSFGRRVPYEQYF. The CDR3 nucleotides read TGTGCCAGCAGCTTCGGACGGCGGGTCCCCTACGAGCAGTACTTC.

The V gene is TRBV5-4, the J gene TRBJ2-2; 12 bases are a match to TRBD1. Germline CDR1 reads SGHNT; CDR2 reads YYREEE (reference sequence). CDR3 size: 18 residues. V gave up 4 bases and J gave up 4 bases; unmatched junction bases: 11. This CDR3 reads CASSPGGGQGAATGELFF. In DNA form, the CDR3 reads TGTGCCAGCAGCCCTGGAGGGGGACAGGGGGCGGCCACCGGGGAGCTGTTTTTT.

V is TRBV30 and J is TRBJ2-5; D unresolved. The J call may be faulty, since TRBJ2-7 better matches the DNA end. This CDR3 has 16 amino acids. CDR1 GTSNPN and CDR2 SVGIG come from the germline V gene (reference sequence). This chain's CDR3 is CAWSVVVWAPSYEQYF. As DNA, the CDR3 is TGTGCCTGGAGTGTAGTAGTGTGGGCTCCCTCCTACGAGCAGTACTTC.

The chain links TRBV28 to TRBJ1-3; the D gene is possibly TRBD1 (6 bases). Germline CDR1 reads MDHEN; CDR2 reads SYDVKM. This CDR3 has 13 amino acids. V was clipped by 5 bases and J by 9 bases, with 14 bases between them. CDR3 sequence: CASSTQGRGTIYF. Written as DNA, the CDR3 is TGTGCCAGCAGTACACAGGGACGGGGCACCATATATTTT.

The V call is TRBV5-1, the J call TRBJ2-1; 13 bases agree with TRBD2. This CDR3 is built from 17 residues. The junction had 5 bases not matched to a gene; V was cut back by 5 bases and J by 0 bases. CDR1 and CDR2 (germline): SGHRS, YFSETQ. The CDR3 bases are TGCGCCAGCAGGATAGGACTAGCGGGAGTCTCCTACAATGAGCAGTTCTTC. Translated: CASRIGLAGVSYNEQFF.

The genes are TRBV28 and TRBJ2-2, with D possibly TRBD2 on 6 matching bases. Trimming removed 9 bases from V and 6 bases from J, with 11 bases in between. Germline V gene lookup returns CDR1 MDHEN and CDR2 SYDVKM. The CDR3 extends over 12 amino acids. CDR3 in DNA: TGTGCCAGTAGGCGGGGTCCCGGGGAGCTGTTTTTT. This translates into CASRRGPGELFF.

Regarding this clone: The sample contains more than one DNA sequence encoding this CDR3. This sequence joins TRBV9 and TRBJ2-3; the match to TRBD2 covers 11 bases. This CDR3 has 15 residues. V lost 3 bases and J lost 3; bases outside the gene matches: 3. Germline loops: CDR1 SGDLS, CDR2 YYNGEE. CDR3 coding DNA: TGTGCCAGCAGCGCCCGGACTAGCGGGACAGATACGCAGTATTTT. Encoded protein: CASSARTSGTDTQYF.

This chain joins TRBV6-6 and TRBJ1-5; 11 nucleotides align to TRBD1. With 6 bases clipped from V and 6 bases from J, the junction kept 4 bases outside the gene matches. Germline V gene lookup returns CDR1 MNHNY and CDR2 SVGAGI (reference sequence). The CDR3 covers 14 residues. The CDR3 loop is CASRGQGDGQPQHF. CDR3 DNA sequence: TGTGCCAGCAGGGGACAGGGGGACGGTCAGCCCCAGCATTTT.

V and J are TRBV6-1 and TRBJ2-5; 7 bases are shared with TRBD1. The CDR3 totals 14 residues. The V and J ends lost 7 bases and 0 bases, in that order; junction bases with no gene match: 5. CDR1 MNHNS and CDR2 SASEGT come from the germline V gene. This CDR3 reads CASTMGQNQETQYF. The DNA of the CDR3 is TGTGCCAGCACCATGGGACAGAACCAAGAGACCCAGTACTTC.

This rearrangement joins TRBV9 to TRBJ2-7; D call uncertain. The CDR3 extends over 14 amino acids. The germline CDR1 and CDR2 sequences are SGDLS and YYNGEE. Trimming took off 5 bases at V and 3 bases at J, with 15 bases between the two ends. CDR3 sequence reads: CASSVETGHYEQYF. The CDR3 bases are TGTGCCAGCAGTGTCGAGACTGGGCACTACGAGCAGTACTTC.

This chain connects TRBV11-2 to TRBJ1-1, with D unresolved. Trimming removed 1 base from V and 0 bases from J, with 15 bases in between. CDR3 length equals 17 residues. Germline-derived CDR1 and CDR2 are SGHAT and FQNNGV. CDR3 protein: CASSLVFTLGLNTEAFF. The CDR3 DNA follows: TGTGCCAGCAGCTTAGTCTTTACCCTCGGACTGAACACTGAAGCTTTCTTT.

This chain connects TRBV4-2 to TRBJ2-1, with D perhaps matching TRBD2 (6 bases). Germline-derived CDR1 and CDR2 are LGHNA and YNFKEQ. The V end was cut by 1 base, the J end by 10 bases, with 14 bases between. The CDR3 totals 14 residues. In nucleotides, the CDR3 is TGTGCCAGCAGCCAAGCCGTCGGGAGCAGGGAGCAGTTCTTC. It translates to CASSQAVGSREQFF.

As concerns this clone: Other DNA sequences in this sample translate to the same CDR3. The chain links TRBV7-9 to TRBJ1-3, with D uncertain. The V and J ends lost 2 bases and 1 base respectively, with 3 bases between them. The CDR3 length is 13 residues. Germline V lookup: CDR1 SEHNR, CDR2 FQNEAQ (reference sequence). The CDR3 spells CASSLFSGNTIYF. For the CDR3, the DNA is TGTGCCAGCAGCTTATTTTCTGGAAACACCATATATTTT.

This chain connects TRBV5-3 to TRBJ2-7; D unclear. TRBV5-3 belongs to the ORF category, with a function that is uncertain. The V end was cut by 5 bases, the J end by 6 bases, with 3 bases between. This CDR3 region has 9 residues. CDR3 protein: CARRSEQYF. CDR3 DNA sequence: TGTGCCAGAAGGTCCGAGCAGTACTTC.

V gene TRBV14 combines with J gene TRBJ1-4; 9 bases are shared with TRBD1. Trimming cost V 8 bases and J 8 bases; bases outside gene matches: 9. Germline assignment: CDR1 SGHDN and CDR2 FVKESK. The CDR3 contains 14 residues. CDR3 sequence reads: CASGRTGVREKLFF. In DNA, the CDR3 is TGTGCCAGCGGACGGACAGGGGTTCGGGAAAAACTGTTTTTT.

The gene calls are TRBV7-9 and TRBJ2-2, with 11 bases aligning to TRBD2. V lost 3 bases, J lost 1 base, and 4 bases stayed unmatched. This CDR3 has 17 residues. The germline CDR1 and CDR2 sequences are SEHNR and FQNEAQ (reference sequence). The CDR3 is CASSFSLAGGNTGELFF. The CDR3 region has the DNA TGTGCCAGCAGCTTCTCGCTAGCGGGAGGGAACACCGGGGAGCTGTTTTTT.

In this sample, this clone turned up once. The gene calls are TRBV5-4 and TRBJ1-1, with unresolved D. Deletions cut 4 bases from V and 1 base from J, with 11 bases between. There are 14 residues in the CDR3. In germline, CDR1 is SGHNT, CDR2 YYREEE (reference sequence). In DNA form, the CDR3 reads TGTGCCAGCAGCGTCGACGGAGAGAACACTGAAGCTTTCTTT. It specifies CASSVDGENTEAFF.

V usage is TRBV5-1 and J usage is TRBJ2-1, with D unclear. Trimming left V 4 bases short and J 7 bases short, with 9 bases between. CDR3 length equals 12 residues. The germline V gene has CDR1 SGHRS and CDR2 YFSETQ. In DNA, the CDR3 is TGCGCCAGCAGCCAAATTCCGAATGAGCAGTTCTTC. Its translation is CASSQIPNEQFF.

The V and J genes are TRBV27 and TRBJ1-1; D is possibly TRBD1 (5 bases). V was shortened by 5 bases and J by 5 bases, with 18 bases between the two germline ends. Germline V gene data show CDR1 as MNHEY and CDR2 as SMNVEV (reference sequence). The CDR3 contains 15 residues. As DNA, the CDR3 is TGTGCCAGCAGTCCACTCAGTAGGGGCGGGACTGAAGCTTTCTTT. Translating it yields CASSPLSRGGTEAFF.

The chain recombines TRBV2 with TRBJ1-4; TRBD1 agrees at 9 bases. CDR3 length: 17 amino acids. Germline V gene data show CDR1 as SNHLY and CDR2 as FYNNEI. Unmatched junction bases numbered 14, after V lost 8 bases and J lost 4 bases. CDR3 loop: CASLLFIGTGFNEKLFF. CDR3 nucleotides: TGTGCCAGCCTTTTGTTTATCGGGACAGGGTTTAATGAAAAACTGTTTTTT.